This T cell receptor (beta chain) came from a study of blood T cells in healthy people across ages. The CDR3 contains 15 residues. Trimming left V 1 base short and J 4 bases short, with 11 bases between. The germline V gene encodes CDR1 SGHDT and CDR2 YYEEEE. For this clonotype: The antigen is unknown.

Study findings and constraints: Naive and antigen-experienced cells were not separated, limiting conclusive comparison. It was held that the diversity estimates obtained from one million T cells were underestimates.

A second PCR of roughly 7 to 11 cycles used a sample-barcoded 5' primer and a J-beta primer mix. TCRdb reprocessed the 5' RACE reads via MiXCR and lists one record per CDR3 protein. This sample has 650,000 to 950,000 distinct CDR3 sequences, with around 45% found just once. This receptor was obtained from a man aged 55 to 70 in good health. The sample taken for sequencing was blood. The chain employs TRBV5-6 and TRBJ2-2, with D hard to call. CDR3 in DNA: TGTGCCAGCAGCTTGCGCTACATAGGCACCGGGGAGCTGTTTTTT. Translation: CASSLRYIGTGELFF.